Listed below are T cell receptor beta chains from one sample, sequenced in a study of T-cell memory formation after mild COVID-19. Each CDR3 protein is one row after TCRdb ran MiXCR on the 5' RACE reads. The sample shows about 350,000 distinct CDR3 sequences, 25% to 30% of them seen only once. Material for sequencing was PBMCs or a T cell subset sorted from them (not recorded which). The receptors were gathered from an adult woman who had mild COVID-19 (a few samples of this study predate the infection). Cell type and time point are not known. CDR3s include the opening cysteine and the closing phenylalanine or tryptophan. The D gene is left open where the match is weak. Rows may omit the clone size; those that give it use once, few, many or a size class.

clone_size	v_call	j_call	d_call	cdr3_nt	cdr3_aa
few	TRBV3-1	TRBJ2-1	TRBD1	TGTGCCAGCAGCTCGTTCCGGGACAGTCGCTACAATGAGCAGTTCTTC	CASSSFRDSRYNEQFF
NA	TRBV5-4	TRBJ1-2	NA	TGTGCCAGCAGCGCCCCCCAGGGGAAGGACTATGGCTACACCTTC	CASSAPQGKDYGYTF
once	TRBV7-2	TRBJ2-1	NA	TGTGCCAGCAGCCCTCTGGGTATTGTGGACAATGAGCAGTTCTTC	CASSPLGIVDNEQFF
few	TRBV27	TRBJ1-2	NA	TGTGCCAGCAGCCATGGGGCGCAGGACTATGGCTACACCTTC	CASSHGAQDYGYTF
NA	TRBV24-1	TRBJ2-6	NA	TGTGCCGTGTCTGGGGCCAACGTCCTGACTTTC	CAVSGANVLTF
few	TRBV27	TRBJ2-1	NA	TGTGCCAGCAGTTTGTTTAGCGGTAGCTCCTACAATGAGCAGTTCTTC	CASSLFSGSSYNEQFF
NA	TRBV29-1	TRBJ2-1	NA	TGCAGCGTTCCCAGCGAGGGTTCCCTCTACAATGAGCAGTTCTTC	CSVPSEGSLYNEQFF
few	TRBV20-1	TRBJ1-1	TRBD1	TGCAGGATCGAAAGGACAGGTCTGAACACTGAAGCTTTCTTT	CRIERTGLNTEAFF
NA	TRBV12-3/TRBV12-4	TRBJ2-1	TRBD2	TGTGCCAGCAATCCCGGGGGGGCCAGGTGGTCCAATGAGCAGTTCTTC	CASNPGGARWSNEQFF
NA	TRBV20-1	TRBJ1-4	NA	TGCAGTGCTAGAGACGCAAAGATAAATGAAAAACTGTTTTTT	CSARDAKINEKLFF
few	TRBV24-1	TRBJ2-7	TRBD1	TGTGCCACCAGTGAAGCCGGGACAGCATCCTACGAGCAGTACTTC	CATSEAGTASYEQYF
few	TRBV12-3/TRBV12-4	TRBJ2-4	NA	TGTGCCAGCACCCTCGAGGACATTCAGTACTTC	CASTLEDIQYF
NA	TRBV6-2/TRBV6-3	TRBJ2-7	NA	TGTGCCAGCAGTTCCGGGATTTCAGCCTCCTACGAGCAGTACTTC	CASSSGISASYEQYF
NA	TRBV2	TRBJ1-2	NA	TGTGCCAGCAGTTTGGACATGGATGGCTACACCTTC	CASSLDMDGYTF
NA	TRBV2	TRBJ1-1	TRBD1	TGTGCCAGCAGTGAACAGGGGGCGCGCGCTGAAGCTTTCTTT	CASSEQGARAEAFF
few	TRBV7-9	TRBJ2-7	NA	TGTGCCAGCAGGCCCCGTGGGTCGGGCGAGCAGTACTTC	CASRPRGSGEQYF
NA	TRBV12-5	TRBJ2-1	TRBD1	TGTGCTAGTGGTCCGGGGACAGTTAGCAGCTCCTACAATGAGCAGTTCTTC	CASGPGTVSSSYNEQFF
NA	TRBV27	TRBJ1-1	NA	TGTGCCAGCAGTTTATATGGACCCGGGACAACTGAAGCTTTCTTT	CASSLYGPGTTEAFF
few	TRBV6-6	TRBJ2-6	TRBD2	TGTGCCAGCAGGAGTACTAGTGGGAGGGCCGCCGGCTCTGGGGCCAACGTCCTGACTTTC	CASRSTSGRAAGSGANVLTF
NA	TRBV15	TRBJ2-5	TRBD2	TGTGCCACCAGCCATAGCGGGGGGCTTAGGGAGACCCAGTACTTC	CATSHSGGLRETQYF
NA	TRBV5-6	TRBJ1-1	TRBD1	TGTGCCAGCAGCTTATACAGGGGGAGAGACACTGAAGCTTTCTTT	CASSLYRGRDTEAFF
NA	TRBV12-3/TRBV12-4	TRBJ1-2	NA	TGTGCCAGCAGTAAGGACAGCATGTATGGCTACACCTTC	CASSKDSMYGYTF
NA	TRBV5-1	TRBJ2-1	TRBD2	TGCGCCAGCAGATACAGCGGGGGGGCCCCCTACAATGAGCAGTTCTTC	CASRYSGGAPYNEQFF
NA	TRBV2	TRBJ2-7	NA	TGTGTCTTGGTGGGCATATCGGGCGAGCAGTACTTC	CVLVGISGEQYF
NA	TRBV30	TRBJ2-6	NA	TGTGCCTTCCCGCGGGGCTCTGGGGCCAACGTCCTGACTTTC	CAFPRGSGANVLTF
few	TRBV6-2/TRBV6-3	TRBJ2-5	TRBD2	TGTGCCAGCAGTCCACAGACTAGCCTCCAAGAGACCCAGTACTTC	CASSPQTSLQETQYF
few	TRBV5-5	TRBJ2-6	NA	TGTGCCAGCAGCTTGGAAAGCTCTGGGGCCAACGTCCTGACTTTC	CASSLESSGANVLTF
NA	TRBV20-1	TRBJ1-2	NA	TGCAGTGCCAGGCTCTATGGCTACACCTTC	CSARLYGYTF
few	TRBV24-1	TRBJ2-3	TRBD2	TGTGCCACCAGTGACGTAGCGGGAGCGGGAGCAGATACGCAGTATTTT	CATSDVAGAGADTQYF
once	TRBV20-1	TRBJ2-5	NA	TGCAGTGTTTTGCAGGGTCAAGAGACCCAGTACTTC	CSVLQGQETQYF
NA	TRBV11-3	TRBJ2-5	TRBD2	TGTGCCAGCAGCGCGACGTGGCTAGCGGATAAAGAGACCCAGTACTTC	CASSATWLADKETQYF
NA	TRBV30	TRBJ1-2	TRBD1	TGTGCCTGGAGTGTACGTCCCCGGGACAGGACTAACTATGGCTACACCTTC	CAWSVRPRDRTNYGYTF
NA	TRBV15	TRBJ2-3	NA	TGTGCCACCAGCGCCCTCCGGGCAGATACGCAGTATTTT	CATSALRADTQYF
few	TRBV5-1	TRBJ1-5	NA	TGCGCCAGCAGTCCCGACGGACCTCAGCCCCAGCATTTT	CASSPDGPQPQHF
few	TRBV12-3/TRBV12-4	TRBJ2-7	TRBD1	TGTGCCAGCCGGGACAGTCTTTACGAGCAGTACTTC	CASRDSLYEQYF
NA	TRBV4-2	TRBJ2-5	TRBD1	TGTGCCAGCAGCCAAGCATGGACAGGGGGAGAGACCCAGTACTTC	CASSQAWTGGETQYF
NA	TRBV5-1	TRBJ2-5	NA	TGCGCCAGCAGCTTGGTAGCGACGCCGGGGGAGACCCAGTACTTC	CASSLVATPGETQYF
NA	TRBV4-1	TRBJ2-7	NA	TGCGCCAGCAGCCCCGGTGGGGGCCGTGAGCAGTACTTC	CASSPGGGREQYF
few	TRBV2	TRBJ2-1	NA	TGTGCCAGCAGTGAAGAACGACTAGTTCAGCAGTTCTTC	CASSEERLVQQFF
NA	TRBV10-3	TRBJ1-2	TRBD1	TGTGCCATCAGTCAGGGGGACTATGGCTACACCTTC	CAISQGDYGYTF
few	TRBV6-5	TRBJ1-1	NA	TGTGCCAGCAGTTATTCGCAGTCTGCGAACACTGAAGCTTTCTTT	CASSYSQSANTEAFF
NA	TRBV7-9	TRBJ1-4	NA	TGTGCCAGCAGCTTAGAAAGGAAGAATGAAAAACTGTTTTTT	CASSLERKNEKLFF
NA	TRBV27	TRBJ1-6	NA	TGTGCCAGCAGTTGGTTACGGACTGGCTATAATTCACCCCTCCACTTT	CASSWLRTGYNSPLHF
NA	TRBV5-1	TRBJ2-1	NA	TGCGCCAGCAGCTCCGGACATAGCTCCTACAATGAGCAGTTCTTC	CASSSGHSSYNEQFF
NA	TRBV5-4	TRBJ2-7	NA	TGTGCCAGCAGCTCCAAGGGTGGATCCTACGAGCAGTACTTC	CASSSKGGSYEQYF
NA	TRBV6-1	TRBJ2-2	TRBD2	TGTGCCAGCAGTGAGGGATGGGCTAGCGGAGGGACCGGGGAGCTGTTTTTT	CASSEGWASGGTGELFF
few	TRBV6-5	TRBJ2-5	NA	TGTGCCAGCAGCGGTGGGGGTCGAGAGACCCAGTACTTC	CASSGGGRETQYF
NA	TRBV5-1	TRBJ2-1	NA	TGCGCCAGCAGCCCCCCCGATGATCCGCTCTACAATGAGCAGTTCTTC	CASSPPDDPLYNEQFF
NA	TRBV4-3	TRBJ2-2	NA	TGCGCCAGCAGCCTCGGGAGACAGGGTCGATCCGGGGAGCTGTTTTTT	CASSLGRQGRSGELFF
NA	TRBV5-1	TRBJ1-3	NA	TGCGCCAGCAGCCTAGGGGACCACTCTGGAAACACCATATATTTT	CASSLGDHSGNTIYF
few	TRBV20-1	TRBJ2-7	TRBD2	TGCAGTGCTAGTGGAGCGGGACCCTCAGAAAACGAGCAGTACTTC	CSASGAGPSENEQYF
NA	TRBV4-1	TRBJ2-7	TRBD1	TGCGCCAGCAGCCAGCAAGCCGGGACAGGGTTCGATCAGTACTTC	CASSQQAGTGFDQYF
NA	TRBV10-3	TRBJ1-2	TRBD1	TGTGCCATCAGTGAGTGGGACAGGGAGGCCTATGGCTACACCTTC	CAISEWDREAYGYTF
NA	TRBV12-3/TRBV12-4	TRBJ2-5	NA	TGTGCCAGCAGCCCCCTTGGGGACCCTTTCGAGACCCAGTACTTC	CASSPLGDPFETQYF
few	TRBV29-1	TRBJ1-1	NA	TGCAGCGTTTTAAACAGGGCGGATATGACTGAAGCTTTCTTT	CSVLNRADMTEAFF
many	TRBV6-2/TRBV6-3	TRBJ1-2	NA	TGTGCCAGCATGAGGCAGCCCTATGGCTACACCTTC	CASMRQPYGYTF